Listed here is a single T cell receptor beta chain. The sample is drawn from a study of blood T cells in healthy people across ages. V dropped 4 bases and J dropped 5; count of bases not matched to a gene: 10. The CDR3 is made up of 16 amino acids. Germline V gives CDR1 SGHVS, CDR2 FNYEAQ. Alongside a J-beta primer mix, a sample-barcoded 5' primer served in a second PCR lasting about 7 to 12 cycles. TCRdb reprocessed the 5' RACE reads via MiXCR and lists one record per CDR3 protein. Here the sample spans approximately 1.5 million distinct CDR3 sequences, about 35% being singletons. The sequence came from a woman younger than 45 in good health. The rearrangement joins TRBV7-6 to TRBJ2-1, with 8 bases lining up with TRBD2. Sequencing was carried out using blood. In DNA form, the CDR3 reads TGTGCCAGCAGCTCCCGGGATAGCGGGAAGGACAATGAGCAGTTCTTC. It codes for CASSSRDSGKDNEQFF.